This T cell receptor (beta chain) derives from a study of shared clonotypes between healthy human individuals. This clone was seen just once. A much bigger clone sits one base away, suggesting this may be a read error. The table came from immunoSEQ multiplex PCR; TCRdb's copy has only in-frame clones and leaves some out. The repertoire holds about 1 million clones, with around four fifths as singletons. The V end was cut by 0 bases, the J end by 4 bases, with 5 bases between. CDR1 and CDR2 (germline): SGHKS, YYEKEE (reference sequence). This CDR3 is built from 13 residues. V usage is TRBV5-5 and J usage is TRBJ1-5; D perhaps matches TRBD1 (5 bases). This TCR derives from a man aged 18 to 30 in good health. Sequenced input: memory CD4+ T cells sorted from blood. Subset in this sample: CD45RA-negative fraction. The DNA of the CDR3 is TGTGCCAGCAGCTTGGGGACAAATCAGCCCCAGCATTTT. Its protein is CASSLGTNQPQHF.